This TCR beta chain came from a study of shared clonotypes between healthy human individuals (dated by TCRdb to 2018 to 2021). Looking at the study overall: A couple of women and three men aged 18 to 49 years were included in the cohort. Per donor, three plates each were used for CD4 naive and CD4 memory, two for CD8 naive, and one for CD8 memory. To estimate repertoire size and how much clonotypes are shared between individuals, the study performed deep sequencing of blood TCR repertoires from about five healthy adults. To increase sequencing depth and limit assay-specific biases, different laboratories used diverse techniques to prepare libraries and sequence TCR repertoires. Between about 0.8 and 8.9 billion PBMCs per donor were obtained by leukapheresis. General conclusions and limits of the study: Because the study included only a small number of donors, the genetic and exposure-history diversity represented was limited. Pairwise subsampling indicated that sequencing depth was expected to affect the degree of clonotype sharing among donors. Naive subsets generally had larger estimated clonotype richness than memory subsets. When a handful of donors were compared, the shared fraction of clonotypes was about 5% for naive CD4, 3.5% to 4% for naive CD8, 2% to 2.5% for memory CD4, and around 0.37% for memory CD8. Sampling was restricted to blood, and TCR repertoires in tissue are likely to differ from TCR repertoires in blood. Even with the large sequencing depth, rarefaction of the sorted-subset datasets indicated that sequencing was incomplete. Higher generation probabilities were observed for clonotypes shared by all four sorted-subset donors than for non-shared clonotypes.

TCR CDR3 regions were amplified from genomic DNA by multiplex PCR using the deep immunoSEQ assay. Extracted genomic DNA from each cell subset was distributed evenly across all wells of several immunoSEQ 96-well plates, and each plate was treated as a replicate. For sorted subsets, about 220 ng of genomic DNA, equivalent to tens of thousands of T cell genomes, went into each replicate PCR. Purified libraries were quantified with a Qubit 3.0 fluorometer, sized on a Bioanalyzer 2100, and re-quantified with the KAPA Library Quantification kit. Every immunoSEQ 96-well plate was sequenced on a separate single-read 150-cycle Illumina NextSeq 550 flow cell. The source study handled its data this way. Because the immunoSEQ output held only junctional sequences and lacked quality scores, the filtering could not match the filtering applied to full-length reads. To assign V/J genes and CDR3, sequences were annotated using PyIR, a Python wrapper for IgBLAST v1.9, with IMGT germline references. Reads were filtered out if the reads had weak V/J assignments (E-value above 1e-6), no CDR3, stop codons, out-of-frame junctions, or ambiguous translated residues. V3J clonotypes were defined by identical inferred V gene, J gene, and CDR3 amino acid sequence. Percentage overlap between repertoires was calculated by dividing the number of shared unique clonotypes by the size of the smaller repertoire. RTK rarefaction, the Chao1 estimator, and Recon v2.1 estimates of unobserved clonotypes were used to assess repertoire richness. OLGA was used to compute generation probabilities for all TCRbeta clonotypes that the gDNA method yielded from a few donors. TCRdb holds this immuneACCESS table with in-frame rearrangements only. Some clones are missing; in checked studies, unresolved V genes explain under half, and the rest has no known cause. V and J calls and clone size are given by that table; D and trimming were obtained from the DNA. The sample table contains about 2.4 million clones; only one count was recorded for 90% to 95% of them. The ten largest account for 0.35% to 0.45% of the sample.

The germline V gene (reference sequence) sets CDR1 to SEHNR and CDR2 to FQNEAQ. The CDR3 numbers 17 residues from cysteine through phenylalanine. Only the CDR3 part of the read is kept: 51 bases, read in frame from the first base. Trimming at the junction amounts to 3 bases on V and 0 bases on J, and the germline ends lie 15 bases apart. Worth noting for this clone: Its antigen has not been determined. No base quality values were provided; no much bigger clone lies one nucleotide off.

The donors were healthy, HIV-negative adults who had no recently reported acute infections or vaccinations. All donors were Caucasian adults living in Nashville, Tennessee, USA. CD4+ T cells were enriched through magnetic negative selection, after which naive cells were positively selected on CD45RA and the remaining negative fraction served as the memory subset. Blood was collected by leukapheresis, and PBMCs were isolated by Ficoll-Histopaque density gradient centrifugation and then cryopreserved in liquid nitrogen vapor phase. Analytical flow cytometry was used to check the purity and quantity of each magnetically sorted T cell population. From each sorted fraction, genomic DNA was isolated and quantified by UV absorbance on a Nanodrop 2000c.

This TCR was sampled from a man younger than 35 in good health. Some clones in this sample may be carry-over from other donors' samples. The rearrangement combines TRBV7-9 with TRBJ1-3; no D segment can be confidently identified. The sample was naive CD4+ T cells from PBMCs. The sample's cell subset or site label is to be understood as: CD45RA+ positively selected. CDR3 sequence: CASSLYAEMISGNTIYF. The nucleotide sequence reads TGTGCCAGCAGCTTGTATGCGGAGATGATCTCTGGAAACACCATATATTTT.